This T cell receptor (beta chain) was identified in a study of shared clonotypes between healthy human individuals. Study-level points and caveats: Limitation of the genetic and exposure-history diversity represented came from the few donors.

In the case of this clone: Its specificity is unknown.

The ends were cut back, 0 bases at V and 6 bases at J, with 14 bases in the middle. The CDR3 has 15 residues. Germline CDR1 is SGHNT and CDR2 is YYREEE (reference sequence). Naive CD8 cells lacked CD45RO, underwent positive selection for CCR7 and left out terminally differentiated effector memory CD45RA+ cells. Data came from immunoSEQ multiplex PCR; TCRdb stores just in-frame clones and leaves some out. The data hold roughly 2,000,000 clones, with approximately 94% observed a single time. The J gene is TRBJ2-3, the V gene TRBV5-4; D is perhaps TRBD1 or TRBD2 (5 bases each). Sequencing was performed on naive CD8+ T cells sorted from blood. The TCR originated in a man younger than 30 in good health. CDR3 loop: CASSLDWDGTDTQYF. CDR3 coding DNA: TGTGCCAGCAGCTTGGATTGGGATGGGACGGATACGCAGTATTTT.